Each of the 21 T cell receptor beta chains below was sequenced from the same sample in a study of cytomegalovirus exposure and HLA in healthy donors. This PCR relied on a set of 60 Vbeta primers and 13 Jbeta primers. Produced via immunoSEQ multiplex PCR; TCRdb's table is partial and in-frame only. This table holds about 80,000 clones, over 75% found once. The specimen was PBMCs. Every receptor here comes from a human donor in good health.

V and J are TRBV6-4 and TRBJ2-2; 8 bases are a match to TRBD2. Per germline, CDR1 MRHNA and CDR2 SNTAGT. Trimming at V came to 2 bases and at J to 4 bases, leaving 0 bases not matched to a gene. This CDR3 has 14 amino acids. The CDR3 is CASSDGTSTGELFF. Here the CDR3 DNA reads TGTGCCAGCAGTGACGGGACTAGCACCGGGGAGCTGTTTTTT.

This chain uses TRBV2 with TRBJ1-5; D is possibly TRBD1 (6 bases). From germline, CDR1 is SNHLY and CDR2 FYNNEI. V dropped 8 bases and J dropped 10 bases, with 24 bases sitting between them. CDR3 length: 15 residues. The DNA of the CDR3 is TGTGCCAGCGCGGGGGGCCTGGACCCCATCGGACCCCAGCATTTT. It codes for CASAGGLDPIGPQHF.

The genes are TRBV5-1 and TRBJ1-3; D may be TRBD1 (5 bases). The CDR3 runs 14 residues. Germline V lookup: CDR1 SGHRS, CDR2 YFSETQ. Trimming took off 0 bases at V and 2 bases at J, with 6 bases between the two ends. DNA for the CDR3: TGCGCCAGCAGCTTGGCAGGGACTGGAAACACCATATATTTT. This encodes CASSLAGTGNTIYF.

The CDR3 DNA follows: TGTGCCAGCAGCTTAGATCACAGGGTGAATTACAGGGACTACGAGCAGTACTTC. Translated, it gives CASSLDHRVNYRDYEQYF. The genes are TRBV7-8 and TRBJ2-7, with a possible D match to TRBD1 (6 bases). CDR1 is SGHVS and CDR2 is FQNEAQ in the germline V gene. V lost 1 base and J lost 3, with 22 bases in between. The CDR3 has 18 residues.

The gene calls are TRBV5-6 and TRBJ1-1; no definite D call. Trimming shortened V by 1 base and J by 10 bases, and 14 bases separated the two germline ends. The germline CDR1 and CDR2 sequences are SGHDT and YYEEEE. The CDR3 is 13 residues long. As DNA, the CDR3 is TGTGCCAGCAGCTTGAATCCGGGGTCGGGAGCTTTCTTT. It codes for CASSLNPGSGAFF.

The chain couples TRBV6-5 to TRBJ1-1; D unresolved. This CDR3 is built from 13 residues. Germline V gene data show CDR1 as MNHEY and CDR2 as SVGAGI. The ends were cut back, 3 bases at V and 0 bases at J, with 5 bases in the middle. The CDR3 here is CASSYAVNTEAFF. DNA for the CDR3: TGTGCCAGCAGTTATGCGGTGAACACTGAAGCTTTCTTT.

The J gene is TRBJ2-7, the V gene TRBV5-4; TRBD1 matches 7 bases. The CDR3 loop spans 16 amino acids. The trim removed 0 bases at V and 3 bases at J, leaving 9 bases unmatched. Germline assignment: CDR1 SGHNT and CDR2 YYREEE (reference sequence). The CDR3 protein is CASSLARAGTDYEQYF. CDR3 bases: TGTGCCAGCAGCTTGGCTAGGGCCGGGACAGACTACGAGCAGTACTTC. The complete variable domain, with remaining parts taken from reference TRBV5-4 and TRBJ2-7, reads ETGVTQSPTHLIKTRGQQVTLRCSSQSGHNTVSWYQQALGQGPQFIFQYYREEENGRGNFPPRFSGLQFPNYSSELNVNALELDDSALYLCASSLARAGTDYEQYFGPGTRLTVT.

The chain has TRBV5-4 and TRBJ2-4; perhaps TRBD1 as D (6 bases). With 0 bases removed from V and 0 bases from J, the gap between germline ends came to 10 bases. The CDR3 is 16 amino acids. The V gene's germline CDR1 is SGHNT and CDR2 YYREEE (reference sequence). The chain's CDR3 is CASSLGQVLAKNIQYF. For the CDR3, the DNA is TGTGCCAGCAGCTTGGGACAGGTCCTAGCCAAAAACATTCAGTACTTC.

This chain links TRBV9 with TRBJ2-2, with 11 bases identical to TRBD2. The CDR3 is made up of 15 amino acids. From germline, CDR1 is SGDLS and CDR2 YYNGEE. The ends lost 7 bases at V and 4 bases at J; junction bases unmatched: 6. CDR3 sequence reads: CASAFTSGGTGELFF. The CDR3 DNA follows: TGTGCCAGCGCATTTACTAGCGGGGGCACCGGGGAGCTGTTTTTT.

The V gene is TRBV9, the J gene TRBJ2-1; D might be TRBD2 (5 bases). CDR1 is SGDLS, CDR2 YYNGEE, per germline. V was clipped by 2 bases and J by 5 bases, with 14 bases between them. The CDR3 spans 15 residues. CDR3 residues: CASSVPSPGNNEQFF. The DNA for the CDR3 is TGTGCCAGCAGCGTTCCCTCGCCGGGGAACAATGAGCAGTTCTTC.

The V call is TRBV14, the J call TRBJ2-2, with D uncertain. Germline values: CDR1 SGHDN, CDR2 FVKESK. Trimming shortened V by 0 bases and J by 3 bases, and 11 bases separated the two germline ends. This CDR3 spans 16 amino acids. CDR3 loop: CASSQDPFSDTGELFF. CDR3 nucleotide sequence: TGTGCCAGCAGCCAAGACCCATTCTCGGACACCGGGGAGCTGTTTTTT.

This sequence joins TRBV5-1 and TRBJ1-1; 7 nucleotides align to TRBD1. In germline, CDR1 is SGHRS, CDR2 YFSETQ. V shed 3 bases and J 1 base; nucleotides not matched to a gene: 6. CDR3 size: 15 residues. The CDR3 loop is CASSSTGTANTEAFF. The CDR3 DNA reads TGCGCCAGCAGCTCTACCGGGACAGCGAACACTGAAGCTTTCTTT. The full variable domain, completed using reference TRBV5-1 and TRBJ1-1, is KAGVTQTPRYLIKTRGQQVTLSCSPISGHRSVSWYQQTPGQGLQFLFEYFSETQRNKGNFPGRFSGRQFSNSRSEMNVSTLELGDSALYLCASSSTGTANTEAFFGQGTRLTVV.

The chain combines TRBV6-1 with TRBJ2-5; TRBD1 aligns across 7 bases. Germline CDR1 is MNHNS and CDR2 is SASEGT. This CDR3 spans 15 amino acids. After removal of 5 bases from V and 1 base from J, the junction contained 7 bases not matched to a gene. CDR3 bases: TGTGCCAGCAGTCCGGGACAGCCGGGCCAAGAGACCCAGTACTTC. Protein sequence: CASSPGQPGQETQYF.

This chain uses TRBV5-4 with TRBJ2-5, with D perhaps TRBD2 (6 bases). The CDR3 is 14 amino acids. Looked up from germline, CDR1 is SGHNT and CDR2 is YYREEE (reference sequence). V was cut by 2 bases and J by 5 bases, with 13 bases left in between. CDR3 amino acids: CASSFGQEGETQYF. CDR3 coding DNA: TGTGCCAGCAGCTTCGGCCAGGAGGGGGAGACCCAGTACTTC.

This clone turned up a few times. The chain has TRBV21-1 and TRBJ2-3; TRBD2, the D gene given by the table, was not confirmed from the DNA. TRBV21-1 is a listed pseudogene. CDR3 length equals 15 residues. The CDR3 DNA follows: TGTGCCAGCAGCAAAGTTGGACTTCACACAGATACGCAGTATTTT. It is translated as CASSKVGLHTDTQYF.

J is TRBJ2-5 and V is TRBV5-1; TRBD2 is a possible D gene (5 bases). Germline CDR1 is SGHRS and CDR2 is YFSETQ. CDR3 length: 16 amino acids. V shed 3 bases and J shed 1 base, with 16 bases lying between them. CDR3: CASSSGSGALQETQYF. DNA for the CDR3: TGCGCCAGCAGCTCGGGATCGGGCGCCCTCCAAGAGACCCAGTACTTC.

This clone was observed a few times. V usage is TRBV6-5 and J usage is TRBJ2-3, with D possibly matching TRBD2 (5 bases). The CDR3 is 14 amino acids. Trimming took off 7 bases at V and 2 bases at J, with 13 bases between the two ends. The V gene's germline CDR1 is MNHEY and CDR2 SVGAGI. The CDR3 reads CASTGGQSTDTQYF. CDR3 nucleotide sequence: TGTGCCAGCACCGGCGGGCAGTCCACAGATACGCAGTATTTT.

The J gene is TRBJ1-1, the V gene TRBV7-2; D is ambiguous. The CDR3 runs to 13 residues. The V and J ends lost 5 bases and 6 bases respectively, with 13 bases between them. The V gene's germline CDR1 is SGHTA and CDR2 FQGNSA. Here the CDR3 DNA reads TGTGCCAGCAGCCCTCGGAGGGAGGCTGAAGCTTTCTTT. It yields the protein CASSPRREAEAFF.

In its sample, this clone was seen a few times. This chain joins TRBV5-6 and TRBJ1-5; D possibly corresponds to TRBD1 (5 bases). The CDR3 has 16 residues. With 0 bases removed from V and 1 base from J, the gap between germline ends came to 11 bases. CDR1 is SGHDT, CDR2 YYEEEE, per germline. DNA of the CDR3: TGTGCCAGCAGCTTGGCCGGGGGTACGAGCAATCAGCCCCAGCATTTT. This codes for CASSLAGGTSNQPQHF.

The CDR3 spells CASSQAAVSYGYTF. The CDR3 bases are TGTGCCAGCAGCCAAGCCGCGGTCTCGTATGGCTACACCTTC. The gene calls are TRBV4-2 and TRBJ1-2; D unclear. Trimming took 1 base from V and 5 from J, leaving 11 bases between them. The V gene's germline CDR1 is LGHNA and CDR2 YNFKEQ. This CDR3 region has 14 residues.

The table lists this clone with a few counts. The chain couples TRBV5-4 to TRBJ2-2, with 7 bases fitting TRBD1. CDR3 length: 17 residues. J was trimmed by 2 bases and V by 4 bases; bases with no gene match: 11. Germline V gives CDR1 SGHNT, CDR2 YYREEE (reference sequence). The CDR3 region has the DNA TGTGCCAGCAGCGTCCTGCTAGGGGGCCCTAACACCGGGGAGCTGTTTTTT. This sequence encodes CASSVLLGGPNTGELFF.